The clone carrying this T cell receptor (beta chain) was seen more than once but under ten times. Antigen: not known. 60 Vbeta and 13 Jbeta primers were used in PCR. TCRdb's table, derived via immunoSEQ multiplex PCR, lists solely in-frame clones and lacks some. The data show 150,000 to 200,000 clones, over 75% seen once. Despite likely unrecorded immune exposures, the donors were nominally healthy at the time of sampling. Losses at the gene ends were 4 bases for V and 8 bases for J; bases not matched to a gene: 20. The CDR3 length is 17 residues. Germline V gene lookup returns CDR1 SGHDT and CDR2 YYEEEE. The data were obtained in a study of cytomegalovirus exposure and HLA in healthy donors. General study findings and limits: Later examination showed HLA-associated TCR beta chains had greater clonal expansion than equally common others. The study labeled 180 or so TCR beta chains cytomegalovirus-associated. V segments that were indistinguishable, TRBV6-2 and TRBV6-3 among them, were omitted from analysis.

This receptor was identified in a young man in good health and CMV-seronegative. Sequenced material: PBMCs. V is TRBV5-6 and J is TRBJ1-2; 7 bases match TRBD1. The CDR3 spells CASSPTLMRGPIEGYTF. In DNA, the CDR3 is TGTGCCAGCAGCCCTACGCTGATGAGGGGGCCTATAGAGGGCTACACCTTC.